These 26 T cell receptor beta chains came from one sample sequenced in a study of blood T cells in healthy people across ages. Sample-barcoded 5' priming and a J-beta primer mix drove a second PCR of roughly 6 to 12 cycles. One entry per CDR3 protein results from TCRdb running MiXCR on the 5' RACE reads. In the table there are 710,000 or so distinct CDR3 sequences, about a third of which are singletons. Sequencing was carried out using blood. The receptors stem from a woman aged 80 or over in good health.

At least ten counts were recorded for this clonotype. The chain carries TRBV25-1 and TRBJ2-7; possibly TRBD1 or TRBD2 for D (6 bases each). This CDR3 comprises 12 residues. The V gene lost 8 bases and the J gene lost 3 bases, with 11 bases spanning the gap. Germline V gives CDR1 MGHDK, CDR2 SYGVNS. In nucleotides, the CDR3 is TGTGCCAGCGAGGGGGGAGGCTACGAGCAGTACTTC. Its translation: CASEGGGYEQYF.

The chain combines TRBV9 with TRBJ1-1, with 9 bases fitting TRBD1. J lost 1 base, V lost 3 bases, and 10 bases had no gene match. The CDR3 has 17 amino acids. CDR1 is SGDLS and CDR2 is YYNGEE in the germline V gene. The CDR3 sequence: CASSERLGQGGNTEAFF. For the CDR3, the DNA is TGTGCCAGCAGCGAACGCTTGGGACAGGGAGGGAACACTGAAGCTTTCTTT. Together with reference TRBV9 and TRBJ1-1, the CDR3 gives the full variable domain: DSGVTQTPKHLITATGQRVTLRCSPRSGDLSVYWYQQSLDQGLQFLIQYYNGEERAKGNILERFSAQQFPDLHSELNLSSLELGDSALYFCASSERLGQGGNTEAFFGQGTRLTVV.

The gene calls are TRBV20-1 and TRBJ1-1, with 9 bases fitting TRBD1. The germline V gene encodes CDR1 DFQATT and CDR2 SNEGSKA (reference sequence). This CDR3 region has 12 residues. The ends lost 5 bases at V and 11 bases at J; junction bases unmatched: 9. The CDR3: CSAPGTGTLAFF. The CDR3 coding sequence is TGCAGTGCTCCCGGGACAGGGACACTTGCTTTCTTT.

This clonotype was seen at least ten times. The rearrangement joins TRBV7-8 to TRBJ1-6; the D gene is possibly TRBD1 (5 bases). The CDR3 length is 17 residues. Trimming took off 5 bases at V and 0 bases at J, with 14 bases between the two ends. Germline V gives CDR1 SGHVS, CDR2 FQNEAQ. CDR3 in DNA: TGTGCCAGCAGCAGACAGCACCCGAGCTCCTATAATTCACCCCTCCACTTT. This codes for CASSRQHPSSYNSPLHF. The variable domain in full, with the rest retrieved from reference TRBV7-8 and TRBJ1-6, is GAGVSQSPRYKVAKRGQDVALRCDPISGHVSLFWYQQALGQGPEFLTYFQNEAQLDKSGLPSDRFFAERPEGSVSTLKIQRTQQEDSAVYLCASSRQHPSSYNSPLHFGNGTRLTVT.

This clonotype was recorded at least ten times. In nucleotides, the CDR3 is TGTGCCAGCAGCTCCGGCAGGGGAACTACCACAGATACGCAGTATTTT. Translating gives CASSSGRGTTTDTQYF. V gene TRBV11-1 combines with J gene TRBJ2-3, with D possibly TRBD1 on 6 matching bases. V was clipped by 4 bases and J by 2 bases, with 16 bases between them. The V gene's germline CDR1 is SGHAT and CDR2 FQDESV (reference sequence). The CDR3 consists of 16 residues. The full variable domain, in which reference TRBV11-1 and TRBJ2-3 provide the parts outside the CDR3, is EAEVAQSPRYKITEKSQAVAFWCDPISGHATLYWYRQILGQGPELLVQFQDESVVDDSQLPKDRFSAERLKGVDSTLKIQPAELGDSAMYLCASSSGRGTTTDTQYFGPGTRLTVL.

Worth noting for this clonotype: A junction boundary mismatches the germline segment, possibly from a read error. This sequence joins TRBV20-1 and TRBJ2-1; 14 nucleotides line up with TRBD2. The CDR3 covers 19 residues. Germline V lookup: CDR1 DFQATT, CDR2 SNEGSKA (reference sequence). The CDR3 here is CGAWAGTSGSGRTYNEQFF. The CDR3, as DNA: TGCGGTGCTTGGGCCGGGACTAGCGGGAGCGGTAGAACCTACAATGAGCAGTTCTTC.

The gene calls are TRBV7-2 and TRBJ2-7; weak D call: TRBD1 (6 bases). This CDR3 has 13 residues. Germline assignment: CDR1 SGHTA and CDR2 FQGNSA. Trimming shortened V by 5 bases and J by 3 bases, and 11 bases separated the two germline ends. In DNA, the CDR3 is TGTGCCAGCAGCCTACAGGGTTTCTACGAGCAGTACTTC. This encodes CASSLQGFYEQYF.

This clonotype was seen many times. The V gene is TRBV20-1, the J gene TRBJ2-1; 8 bases agree with TRBD2. The CDR3 covers 19 residues. V shed 2 bases and J 0 bases; nucleotides not matched to a gene: 15. The germline CDR1 and CDR2 sequences are DFQATT and SNEGSKA (reference sequence). The CDR3 coding sequence is TGCAGTGCTAGACCGATCCCTAAAGCGGGGGCCTCCTCCTACAATGAGCAGTTCTTC. Translation gives CSARPIPKAGASSYNEQFF.

This clonotype was recorded at least ten times. The chain couples TRBV6-2 or TRBV6-3 to TRBJ1-2; maybe TRBD1 (6 bases). V was pared by 6 bases and J by 6 bases, with 17 bases between. Germline lookup yields CDR1 MNHEY and CDR2 SVGEGT. The length of the CDR3 is 14 residues. DNA for the CDR3: TGTGCCAGCAGCGTCGGAGGGGGACCAAATGGCTACACCTTC. Its protein product is CASSVGGGPNGYTF.

This clonotype was observed many times. This chain joins TRBV6-5 and TRBJ2-4; D tentatively reads TRBD1 or TRBD2 (6 bases each). This CDR3 comprises 15 residues. V was cut by 8 bases and J by 5 bases, with 19 bases left in between. Germline V CDR1 and CDR2: MNHEY, SVGAGI. In nucleotides, the CDR3 is TGTGCCAGCCGCAGGGGCAGGGAGGCCCAAAACATTCAGTACTTC. The encoded protein is CASRRGREAQNIQYF.

J is TRBJ2-1 and V is TRBV7-2; weak D call: TRBD1 (6 bases). CDR1 and CDR2 from the germline V gene are SGHTA and FQGNSA. The CDR3 sequence is 13 residues long. Trimming took 5 bases from V and 7 from J, leaving 12 bases between them. The CDR3 DNA is TGTGCCAGCAGCCAACAGGGCCTGAATGAGCAGTTCTTC. Translating it yields CASSQQGLNEQFF.

This chain connects TRBV12-3 or TRBV12-4 to TRBJ2-2, with 9 bases fitting TRBD1. The CDR3 consists of 13 residues. Unmatched junction bases numbered 4, after V lost 10 bases and J lost 4 bases. The CDR3: CAIGQGRTGELFF. CDR3 nucleotides: TGTGCCATTGGACAGGGGCGCACCGGGGAGCTGTTTTTT.

This clonotype was seen repeatedly, ten times or more. The genes are TRBV20-1 and TRBJ2-5; no clear D gene. The germline gives CDR1 DFQATT, CDR2 SNEGSKA (reference sequence). Trimming took 3 bases from V and 2 from J, leaving 7 bases between them. CDR3 length: 12 residues. The CDR3 region has the DNA TGCAGTGCTAGGGGGAATCAAGAGACCCAGTACTTC. Residues: CSARGNQETQYF.

The J gene is TRBJ2-4, the V gene TRBV20-1; 10 bases match TRBD2. There are 13 residues in the CDR3. V shed 6 bases and J 7 bases; nucleotides not matched to a gene: 6. Germline CDR1 and CDR2: DFQATT and SNEGSKA (reference sequence). The CDR3, as DNA: TGCAGTGCGCAGGGGACTAGCGAGAACATTCAGTACTTC. Translation gives CSAQGTSENIQYF.

The chain joins TRBV7-2 to TRBJ2-4, with 7 bases fitting TRBD2. The CDR3 sequence is 13 residues long. Germline CDR1 SGHTA, CDR2 FQGNSA. The V and J ends lost 1 base and 7 bases, in that order; junction bases with no gene match: 1. CDR3 in DNA: TGTGCCAGCAGCTTAGAGCGGGGCAACATTCAGTACTTC. Translating gives CASSLERGNIQYF.

This clonotype has at least ten counts. V usage is TRBV7-8 and J usage is TRBJ2-3; TRBD2 matches 11 bases. The CDR3 consists of 19 residues. CDR1 and CDR2 from the germline V gene are SGHVS and FQNEAQ. Trimming at V came to 5 bases and at J to 0 bases, leaving 13 bases not matched to a gene. CDR3 in DNA: TGTGCCAGCAGCGCTCACCTAGCGGGGGGACGGACTAGCACAGATACGCAGTATTTT. Protein sequence: CASSAHLAGGRTSTDTQYF.

This clonotype was seen ten or more times. The V and J genes are TRBV7-6 and TRBJ2-3; the match to TRBD1 covers 9 bases. The CDR3 totals 15 residues. In germline, CDR1 is SGHVS, CDR2 FNYEAQ. The V and J ends lost 5 bases and 0 bases, in that order; junction bases with no gene match: 3. In DNA, the CDR3 is TGTGCCAGCAGCCTACAGGGGGCGAGCACAGATACGCAGTATTTT. It translates to CASSLQGASTDTQYF.

This clonotype occurred many times. The chain joins TRBV6-5 to TRBJ2-6; D gene uncertain. The CDR3 runs 16 residues. V was clipped by 2 bases and J by 2 bases, with 10 bases between them. Germline assignment: CDR1 MNHEY and CDR2 SVGAGI. The CDR3 DNA reads as TGTGCCAGCAGTTACAGCCCTCCTCCTGGGGCCAACGTCCTGACTTTC. This codes for CASSYSPPPGANVLTF.

This clonotype appeared many times. The rearrangement joins TRBV11-3 to TRBJ2-5, with D possibly matching TRBD1 (5 bases). CDR1 and CDR2 from the germline V gene are SGHNT and YENEEA. The ends were cut back, 1 base at V and 2 bases at J, with 11 bases in the middle. This CDR3 contains 15 residues. The CDR3 coding sequence is TGTGCCAGCAGCTTAGGGACAACATCACAAGAGACCCAGTACTTC. Translation: CASSLGTTSQETQYF.

This clonotype came up many times. This chain connects TRBV2 to TRBJ2-3; 8 bases align to TRBD2. Trimming cost V 7 bases and J 1 base; bases outside gene matches: 7. Germline V gene lookup returns CDR1 SNHLY and CDR2 FYNNEI. The CDR3 totals 15 residues. DNA for the CDR3: TGTGCCAGCACCCGAGCGGGGGCCGGCACAGATACGCAGTATTTT. Translated, it gives CASTRAGAGTDTQYF. Together with reference TRBV2 and TRBJ2-3, the CDR3 gives the full variable domain: EPEVTQTPSHQVTQMGQEVILRCVPISNHLYFYWYRQILGQKVEFLVSFYNNEISEKSEIFDDQFSVERPDGSNFTLKIRSTKLEDSAMYFCASTRAGAGTDTQYFGPGTRLTVL.

This clonotype has only one observation. The chain links TRBV2 to TRBJ2-1; 10 nucleotides match TRBD2. The end of the DNA fits TRBJ2-7 better, so the J call may be wrong. The germline gives CDR1 SNHLY, CDR2 FYNNEI. This CDR3 has 15 amino acids. The CDR3 DNA is TGTGCCAGCAGGGGAGCGGGGGGGCCTAGGAGTGAGCAGTACTTC. This gives the protein CASRGAGGPRSEQYF.

This clonotype was seen ten or more times. The CDR3: CASSLEGLGPPTPLHF. CDR3 coding DNA: TGTGCCAGCAGCTTAGAAGGGTTGGGGCCCCCGACACCCCTCCACTTT. The chain combines TRBV7-2 with TRBJ1-6; D is perhaps TRBD1 (5 bases). The CDR3 covers 16 residues. The V and J ends lost 1 base and 11 bases respectively, with 18 bases between them. Germline assignment: CDR1 SGHTA and CDR2 FQGNSA.

The J gene is TRBJ1-3, the V gene TRBV4-1, with D possibly being TRBD1 (5 bases). The CDR3 runs to 14 residues. Germline lookup yields CDR1 MGHRA and CDR2 YSYEKL. V was shortened by 3 bases and J by 8 bases, with 14 bases between the two germline ends. Here the CDR3 DNA reads TGCGCCAGCAGCCAGGGGACCCCGGTAGACACCATATATTTT. Translation: CASSQGTPVDTIYF.

The V gene is TRBV6-1, the J gene TRBJ1-2; D perhaps matches TRBD1 (5 bases). The CDR3 is 15 residues long. V shed 1 base and J shed 4 bases, with 13 bases lying between them. Germline V gives CDR1 MNHNS, CDR2 SASEGT. The DNA of the CDR3 is TGTGCCAGCAGTGAAGAAGGGACGGCTAGCTATGGCTACACCTTC. Translating gives CASSEEGTASYGYTF.

Many counts were recorded for this clonotype. The chain has TRBV20-1 and TRBJ2-5; D is undetermined. V gave up 3 bases and J gave up 4 bases, with 9 bases separating them. Germline values: CDR1 DFQATT, CDR2 SNEGSKA (reference sequence). The CDR3 is 12 residues long. The CDR3 nucleotides are TGCAGTGCTAGTGAGCAGTTAGAGACCCAGTACTTC. Translation gives CSASEQLETQYF.

This clonotype has just one count. A single base separates this from a much larger clone, so it may be a read error. V gene TRBV28 combines with J gene TRBJ1-2; D unresolved. CDR1 and CDR2 from the germline V gene are MDHEN and SYDVKM. This CDR3 spans 11 amino acids. The CDR3 DNA sequence: TGTGCCGGCAGAGAGGGAAATGGCTACACCTTC. It encodes CAGREGNGYTF.